This TCR beta chain was documented in a study of T cells in Graves' hyperthyroidism and ophthalmopathy (dated by TCRdb to the late 2010s). About the full investigation: Peripheral blood was collected at initial diagnosis, before any treatment. To identify distinguishing TCR V-J signatures, a discovery cohort of 100 or so patients was used, comprising 43 with Graves' ophthalmopathy and 57 with stable Graves' hyperthyroidism. Prospective prediction of ophthalmopathy was tested in an independent validation cohort consisting of fewer than 20 hyperthyroidism patients and 15 or so patients who later progressed to ophthalmopathy. For training and testing, the 110 or so patients in the discovery cohort were randomly divided in a 7:3 ratio. In addition, the study compared T-cell repertoires in thyroid tissue and in blood from roughly 6 Graves' hyperthyroidism patients. Following sampling, methimazole starting at 30 mg daily was given to hyperthyroidism patients, and high-dose intravenous methylprednisolone was given to ophthalmopathy patients. The paper describes TCR Vbeta CDR3 sequencing of 135 peripheral blood samples, made up of 43 ophthalmopathy patients, roughly 80 hyperthyroidism patients and 17 progressor patients. What the authors observed across the whole study: Most expanded thyroid clonotypes (frequency above 0.001) were also found in blood, which suggests that blood repertoires may mirror thyroid immune responses. In cross-validation, a model built on a 13 V-J signature told ophthalmopathy apart from stable hyperthyroidism with 87.88% sensitivity and roughly 83% specificity, and in testing the same model reached 80%/75%. During validation, the model predicted progression to ophthalmopathy a median of approximately six months ahead of onset, with almost 71% sensitivity and 72% to 80% specificity. No statistical method was used to set the sample size in advance, and investigators knew the group allocation.

This clonotype showed up just a few times. The specificity of this receptor is unknown. No much larger clone is present one base from it, and per-base qualities are unavailable. TCR beta CDR3 regions were amplified from RNA transcripts. A first-round RT-PCR of the TCR CDR3 used the HTBI primer set with the Qiagen OneStep RT-PCR kit. Libraries were constructed in a second round of multiplex PCR, after which size selection and purification were carried out. The libraries were sequenced on an Illumina HiSeq2000 using paired-end 100 bp reads. In the authors' own workflow: SOAPnuke was used to process the raw data, removing reads that contained adapters or uncalled bases, had a mean Phred below 15, or lacked an exact match to the constant primer or identifier. COPE v1.2.5 was used to merge high-quality paired reads, and clonotypes were defined as unique nucleotide sequences. Clonotypes were aligned to IMGT TRBV, TRBD and TRBJ reference segments using MiTCR v1.1. The analysis included only V-J combinations with a frequency above 0.0001, which together covered 99% to 99.2% of the repertoires. The TCS score was defined as F50 (clonal expansion) divided by E x V (chaos), with BLOSUM62-based TCRdist calculated between CDR3 peptides within each V-J. Welch's t-statistics and random forest reduced roughly 540 V-J features to 13, which were used in a naive Bayes classifier (R e1071). The public reads were reanalyzed by TCRdb: fastp trimming at Q25, MiXCR alignment, in-frame beta chains only. Each entry merges the rows of one CDR3 protein and shows their most common DNA and genes. TCRdb, not the authors, supplied the V and J calls. Here the sample has more than 300,000 distinct CDR3 sequences; around 20% occur a single time. The top ten hold 35% to 50% of the sample.

Ophthalmopathy patients had moderately to severely active disease, Clinical Activity Score of at least 3, NOSPECS grade of at least 4, and duration under 3 months. Any patient with an uncontrolled infection, another autoimmune disease, pregnancy or lactation was excluded. Diagnoses relied on clinical symptoms, serum thyroxine and TRAb, thyroid ultrasound and orbital computed tomography. PBMCs were isolated from around 10 ml of fresh peripheral blood by Ficoll-Paque density gradient centrifugation. Trizol reagent was used to extract total RNA, and RNA quality was then checked on an Agilent 2100 Bioanalyzer. The TCR originated in a man aged 18 to 29 with Graves' ophthalmopathy. Source material: blood.

The DNA sequence is given as TGTGCCAGCAGTTTAGAGGGGTATAGATACAATGAGCAGTTCTTC. This gives the protein CASSLEGYRYNEQFF. The chain is assembled from TRBV27 and TRBJ2-1, with the D call tentatively TRBD1 or TRBD2, each fitting 5 bases. The germline V gene encodes CDR1 MNHEY and CDR2 SMNVEV (reference sequence). Trimming at the junction amounts to 2 bases on V and 4 bases on J, and the germline ends lie 12 bases apart. The CDR3 runs 15 amino acids, cysteine and phenylalanine included. Just the 45-base CDR3 DNA is kept, in frame starting at base 1.